The entry that follows covers one T cell receptor beta chain sequence. Its specific antigen is unknown. The sample holds no much larger clone one base away, and base qualities are not on file. Library method: PCR. DNA from cultured CD4+ T cells was subjected to TCR sequencing with the Oncomine TCR Beta short-read assay at the Johns Hopkins FTIC core. Genomic DNA was extracted from the cultured CD4+ T cells with the QIAamp micro DNA kit. Oncomine TCR Beta libraries from cultured CD4+ T cells were pooled using unique dual indexes and sequenced on an Illumina iSeq 100. In the source study's methods: Non-productive sequences were filtered out, and CDR3s that did not start with C, did not end with F or W, or were shorter than 7 amino acids were discarded. The MANAFEST web application identified antigen-specific clonotypes by comparing peptide-stimulated wells against reference wells and other culture wells. For a clone to be called positive, the clone needed an FDR below 0.05, an odds ratio above 5, and a productive frequency above 0.1% in at least two of three replicate wells. Cross-reactive clonotypes were defined as significantly expanded in both SARS-CoV-2 spike wells and at least one common cold coronavirus spike condition. Similarity between CDR3 sequences was evaluated in R version 3.6.1 using Levenshtein distances (stringdist) and unrooted phylogenetic trees (ape). Using fastp at Q25 and MiXCR, TCRdb reprocessed the public reads and kept productive beta chains. Identical CDR3 proteins give one entry, which carries the most common genes and DNA. TCRdb's processing, not the study's, gives the V and J calls here. The sample data list about 17,000 distinct CDR3 sequences, and 48% of these were observed just once. In total, the top ten clones hold less than 5% of the sample.

The sample belongs to a study of vaccination and CD4 T cells after COVID-19 (dated by TCRdb to between 2021 and 2022). With regard to the full study: Convalescent patients had a positive SARS-CoV-2 result on nasal swab PCR, and of these patients, some ten had mild disease and one had severe disease. In the convalescent cohort there were six males and four females, among whom were two Hispanic individuals, seven Caucasians, two Asians and one multiracial person. Participants received two doses of either the Pfizer-BioNTech BNT162b2 vaccine (n=8) or the Moderna mRNA-1273 vaccine (n=2). Post-COVID blood samples were collected from convalescent patients a median of roughly 100 days after diagnosis, with a range of roughly 30 to 161 days. Post-vaccine blood samples were collected a median of around 10 weeks after the second vaccine dose, ranging from about 12 to 250 days. Culture stimuli were overlapping spike peptide pools from SARS-CoV-2 and from the common cold coronaviruses HCoV-NL63, HCoV-OC43 and HCoV-229E. As controls, cultures received a CEFX viral epitope pool (the positive control), an HIV-1 Nef peptide pool (the negative control), or no peptide at all. In 10 COVID-19 convalescent patients and a handful of infection-naive healthy vaccine recipients, researchers compared the spike-specific CD4+ TCR repertoire from before mRNA vaccination with the repertoire from after.

The treatment or condition label, read with the paper, signifies: roughly ten-day PBMC culture with coronavirus spike peptide pools or control peptides (ViraFEST assay). The ViraFEST assay was used in the study, in which antigen-specific T cells were expanded with peptide pools and expanded clonotypes were subsequently identified by TCR sequencing. The convalescent patients' positive SARS-CoV-2 PCR tests fell between March and December 2020, which was before the Alpha, Beta and Delta variants emerged in the United States. PBMCs were cultured at roughly 1.9 million per well in IMDM supplemented with approximately 4.7% human AB serum and around 10 IU/ml IL-2, with 9.5 to 10 ug/ml peptide pools added. Half of the culture medium was replaced with fresh IL-2-containing medium on days 3 and 7. Once the cells had been in culture for over 9 days, the EasySep CD4+ T cell isolation kit was used to isolate CD4+ T cells by negative selection. Ficoll-Paque Plus gradient centrifugation was used to isolate PBMCs from whole blood, and the isolated PBMCs were then either used fresh or cryopreserved at -140C. Triplicate wells were generally used for each culture condition.

The study at large found these results: Of the vaccine-specific clones found in convalescent patients, nearly all (304 of 307) were mono-reactive for SARS-CoV-2 spike instead of being cross-reactive with common cold coronaviruses. The study included relatively few convalescent patients and did not analyze early timepoints after natural infection. Although the median number of SARS-CoV-2-reactive clonotypes went up from some 23 after infection to approximately 40 after vaccination, the increase was not significant. In convalescent patients, a median approximately 86% of post-vaccine SARS-CoV-2-reactive clones were detected only after vaccination, and vaccine-specific priming was suggested by this finding.

The sample consisted of CD4+ T cells from blood, cultured in vitro, taken before SARS-CoV-2 vaccination. The source of this sequence is a human donor who had recovered from COVID-19.

The nucleotide sequence reads as follows: TGTGCCAGTAGTACGACGGGGACTCAGCCCCAGCATTTT. Its coded protein is CASSTTGTQPQHF. Recombination linked TRBV19 to TRBJ1-5; tentative D gene TRBD1, with 5 bases matching. The germline V gene (reference sequence) gives CDR1 as LNHDA and CDR2 as SQIVND. V and J lose 4 bases and 6 bases, and a span of 10 bases separates them. The CDR3 spans 13 residues, from the cysteine through the phenylalanine. Only CDR3 DNA remains: 39 bases, in frame from the first base.